This T cell receptor beta chain was recovered during a study of cytomegalovirus exposure and HLA in healthy donors. Findings of the study overall: Reportedly, fewer N-insertions than the roughly 700-donor mean appeared in an Asian-associated ancestry cluster in a later analysis. TCR association rates varied by HLA locus in a later analysis, with DRB1 highest and HLA-C lowest.

CDR3 length: 13 residues. Germline values: CDR1 WNHNN, CDR2 SYGVQD (reference sequence). The V gene lost 4 bases and the J gene lost 2 bases, with 8 bases spanning the gap. A multiplex PCR was run with 60 Vbeta primers and 13 Jbeta primers. This table comes from immunoSEQ multiplex PCR, and its TCRdb copy is limited to in-frame clones, with some not included. The data show 110,000 or so clones, approximately 67% seen once. About this clone: Its antigen is unidentified.

Each of the donors was a healthy bone marrow donor. The chain carries TRBV10-1 and TRBJ2-5; possibly TRBD1 for D (6 bases). The specimen sequenced was PBMCs. The clonotype originates from a man aged 18 to 30 in good health and CMV-seropositive. Here the CDR3 reads CASSAGVQETQYF. CDR3 sequence (DNA): TGCGCCAGCAGTGCAGGGGTTCAAGAGACCCAGTACTTC.